Below, one TCR beta chain is given with its context. This sample is part of a study of cytomegalovirus exposure and HLA in healthy donors. The study ran its PCR with 60 Vbeta and 13 Jbeta primers. Assay: immunoSEQ multiplex PCR; the TCRdb copy retains only in-frame clones and omits some. The sample has roughly 180,000 clones, approximately 84% seen once. The CDR3 is 17 amino acids. CDR1 and CDR2 (germline): SEHNR, FQNEAQ (reference sequence). The V gene end was trimmed by 2 bases and the J gene end by 1 base; junction bases not matched to a gene: 3. The chain recombines TRBV7-9 with TRBJ2-2; 11 bases are shared with TRBD2. The sample consisted of PBMCs. The clonotype comes from a girl aged 5-17 years in good health and CMV-seropositive. The CDR3, as DNA: TGTGCCAGCAGCTTAACGGGACTAGCGGAGAACACCGGGGAGCTGTTTTTT. Encoded protein: CASSLTGLAENTGELFF.